Included here is one T cell receptor beta chain sequence, with context. The source of the sample is a study of blood T cell repertoires in COVID-19. Looking at the study overall: Samples came from the United States, Italy and Spain, spanning acute and convalescent COVID-19. PBMCs, B-cell-depleted T cells, or T cells were the source of the cDNA or gDNA that made up the material.

The germline CDR1 and CDR2 sequences are DFQATT and SNEGSKA (reference sequence). The CDR3 contains 16 residues. The J segment lost 3 bases and the V segment lost 3 bases, leaving 11 bases of the junction unmatched. Authors' methods: Estimation of nucleated cell counts relied on the amplification of reference gene primers. Profiling relied on immunoSEQ multiplex PCR, and the TCRdb table lists in-frame clones only, not all of them. From that table come the V and J calls and clone size; the DNA was used to work out D and trimming. The data show a few hundred thousand clones, with 70% to 90% seen just once and roughly 7% held by the top ten.

The chain links TRBV20-1 to TRBJ1-1; the match to TRBD1 covers 9 bases. Sequencing was carried out using peripheral blood. The receptor's source is a human donor in a cohort sampled during active COVID-19. The CDR3 loop is CSASGTGRYFHTEAFF. For the CDR3, the DNA is TGCAGTGCTAGTGGGACAGGGAGGTATTTTCACACTGAAGCTTTCTTT.